The rows below give T cell receptor beta chains drawn from one sample of a study of OX40 agonist ivuxolimab in advanced cancers. Only in-frame clones appear in the TCRdb table, and some are missing; sequencing was by immunoSEQ multiplex PCR. Of about 100,000 clones listed, roughly 88% are singletons. This material consisted of CD4+ or CD8+ T cells sorted from blood, taken in a trial of the OX40 agonist ivuxolimab. These TCRs come from an adult with an advanced solid tumor such as melanoma, head and neck, liver or kidney cancer. The CDR3 runs from the conserved cysteine through the conserved F or W. Each record gives: D gene, J gene, clone size, V gene, CDR3 DNA, CDR3 protein. D genes are given only for firm matches. Some rows have no size entry. The others give once, few or many, or a class for an expanded clone.

TRBD1	TRBJ2-5	NA	TRBV5-1	TGCGCCAGCAGCAACTTGGGACAGGAGCAAGAGACCCAGTACTTC	CASSNLGQEQETQYF
NA	TRBJ2-7	NA	TRBV7-2	TGTGCCAGCAGCCCCCTGGGGGCGGTTTCCTACGAGCAGTACTTC	CASSPLGAVSYEQYF
TRBD1	TRBJ1-2	NA	TRBV19	TGTGCCACCCCACGCCCAGGGGGCAACTATGGCTACACCTTC	CATPRPGGNYGYTF
TRBD2	TRBJ2-3	NA	TRBV27	TGTGCCAGCAGTCGACTAGCGGGAGGCCCAGATACGCAGTATTTT	CASSRLAGGPDTQYF
TRBD1	TRBJ2-7	NA	TRBV18	TGTGCCAGCTCACGGCTTACAGGGGTCGAGCAGTACTTC	CASSRLTGVEQYF
TRBD1	TRBJ1-2	NA	TRBV9	TGTGCCAGCAGCTCGACAGGGACGGTCTATGGCTACACCTTC	CASSSTGTVYGYTF
NA	TRBJ1-2	NA	TRBV7-2	TGTGCCAGCAGCCAATCCACAGGGCTTTTGAACTATGGCTACACCTTC	CASSQSTGLLNYGYTF
NA	TRBJ1-4	NA	TRBV6-9	TGTGCCAGCAGGAAACTAGGGTACAGCCCACCGCCTTCTAATGAAAAACTGTTTTTT	CASRKLGYSPPPSNEKLFF
TRBD1	TRBJ1-5	NA	TRBV6-6	TGTGCCAGCAGACAGGGGGCGGGTCAGCCCCAGCATTTT	CASRQGAGQPQHF
TRBD2	TRBJ2-1	NA	TRBV5-1	TGCGCCAGCAGCTGGATGACTAGCGGAAACAATGAGCAGTTCTTC	CASSWMTSGNNEQFF
NA	TRBJ1-1	NA	TRBV12-5	TGTGCTAGTGCCCAACCCCCCAGTTTTGAAGCTTTCTTT	CASAQPPSFEAFF
NA	TRBJ1-4	NA	TRBV5-1	TGCGCCAGCAGCTTGGCGGCAGGGGACGAAAAACTGTTTTTT	CASSLAAGDEKLFF
TRBD1	TRBJ2-7	NA	TRBV14	TGTGCCAGCAGCCCGGGACAGCCACGCCTCGAGCAGTACTTC	CASSPGQPRLEQYF
NA	TRBJ2-3	NA	TRBV9	TGTGCCAGCAGCGCGAGGACTATCACAGATACGCAGTATTTT	CASSARTITDTQYF
TRBD1	TRBJ2-7	NA	TRBV27	TGTGCCAGCAGTATCACGGGACAGGGCTCCTACGAGCAGTACTTC	CASSITGQGSYEQYF
NA	TRBJ1-5	NA	TRBV6-6	TGTGCCAGCAGTTACCCGTCGGGGGCCAATCAGCCCCAGCATTTT	CASSYPSGANQPQHF
NA	TRBJ1-6	NA	TRBV9	TGTGCCAGCAGCTCACGGGACTTGGGCAATAATTCACCCCTCCACTTT	CASSSRDLGNNSPLHF
NA	TRBJ2-2	NA	TRBV7-2	TGTGCCAGCAGCACATATAACGGGCGGGACACCGGGGAGCTGTTTTTT	CASSTYNGRDTGELFF
NA	TRBJ2-1	NA	TRBV5-1	TGCGCCAGCAGCGAGGGACGGGGGTTGGTTCGGCAGTTCTTC	CASSEGRGLVRQFF
TRBD2	TRBJ2-5	NA	TRBV7-8	TGTGCCAGCAGCGCCGGACTAGCGGGAGGATCCCAAGAGACCCAGTACTTC	CASSAGLAGGSQETQYF
NA	TRBJ2-1	NA	TRBV7-2	TGTGCCAGCAGCTCCCAACCTCACTCCTACAATGAGCAGTTCTTC	CASSSQPHSYNEQFF
NA	TRBJ1-1	NA	TRBV9	TGTGCCAGCAGCGTAGCTCGGGGCACTGAAGCTTTCTTT	CASSVARGTEAFF
NA	TRBJ2-7	few	TRBV19	TGTGCCAGTAGTATATCCCGCGGGGCCATCTACGAGCAGTACTTC	CASSISRGAIYEQYF
NA	TRBJ1-3	few	TRBV15	TGTGCCACCAGCAGAGGGGTGGGACACGGCTCTGGAAACACCATATATTTT	CATSRGVGHGSGNTIYF
NA	TRBJ2-7	NA	TRBV7-2	TGTGCCAGCAGCTTTGCGCGCGAGCAGTACTTC	CASSFAREQYF
NA	TRBJ2-3	NA	TRBV5-1	TGCGCCAGCCGCTCCGGGGTTGGCACAGATACGCAGTATTTT	CASRSGVGTDTQYF
TRBD1	TRBJ2-6	NA	TRBV7-9	TGTGCCAGCAGCGGCCTGGTGGGACAGGACTCTGGGGCCAACGTCCTGACTTTC	CASSGLVGQDSGANVLTF
TRBD2	TRBJ2-3	NA	TRBV18	TGTGCCAGCTCACCACCGGCTAGCGGTAGCACAGATACGCAGTATTTT	CASSPPASGSTDTQYF
TRBD1	TRBJ2-1	NA	TRBV19	TGTGCCAGTAGTATCGGGACAGGGTACAATGAGCAGTTCTTC	CASSIGTGYNEQFF
NA	TRBJ2-1	NA	TRBV28	TGTGCCAGCAGTTTATTGTTGGAGCAGTTCTTC	CASSLLLEQFF
NA	TRBJ2-3	NA	TRBV5-1	TGCGCCAGCAGTAGCGTTAGCACAGATACGCAGTATTTT	CASSSVSTDTQYF
NA	TRBJ2-2	NA	TRBV7-2	TGTGCCAGCAGCCCCCCGGGACGGGGGAACACCGGGGAGCTGTTTTTT	CASSPPGRGNTGELFF
NA	TRBJ2-3	NA	TRBV28	TGTGCCAGCAATCAACAGGGCACAGATACGCAGTATTTT	CASNQQGTDTQYF
TRBD1	TRBJ2-3	NA	TRBV27	TGTGCCAGCAGTTTCTCCCGCGGGGGACAGGGAACAGATACGCAGTATTTT	CASSFSRGGQGTDTQYF
NA	TRBJ2-5	NA	TRBV7-2	TGTGCCAGCAGCCCGAGGGCTTCCGACCAAGAGACCCAGTACTTC	CASSPRASDQETQYF
NA	TRBJ2-7	NA	TRBV5-1	TGCGCCAGCAGCCTGACCGGGACCGCGTCCTACGAGCAGTACTTC	CASSLTGTASYEQYF
NA	TRBJ1-4	NA	TRBV5-1	TGCGCCAGCAGCTTTGGGGACGGTACCGATGAAAAACTGTTTTTT	CASSFGDGTDEKLFF
NA	TRBJ2-6	NA	TRBV7-9	TGTGCCAGCAGCTTATCACAGGGATCCAACGTCCTGACTTTC	CASSLSQGSNVLTF
NA	TRBJ1-1	NA	TRBV5-5	TGTGCCAGCAGCCTTTGGGCAGGGCGGGACACTGAAGCTTTCTTT	CASSLWAGRDTEAFF
NA	TRBJ1-1	once	TRBV25-1	TGTGCCAGCAACTTAATGAGGACAACAGTTACTGAAGCTTTCTTT	CASNLMRTTVTEAFF
NA	TRBJ2-2	NA	TRBV7-2	TGTGCCAGCAGCTTATTCGGAGTCGAGAACACCGGGGAGCTGTTTTTT	CASSLFGVENTGELFF
NA	TRBJ1-4	NA	TRBV9	TGTGCCAGCAGCCTCCCCCCCGACAGTGCAACTAATGAAAAACTGTTTTTT	CASSLPPDSATNEKLFF
NA	TRBJ1-1	NA	TRBV5-1	TGCGCCAGCAGCTTGGCGGCAGGGGCACTAAACACTGAAGCTTTCTTT	CASSLAAGALNTEAFF
TRBD2	TRBJ2-1	NA	TRBV28	TGTGCCAGCAGTTTTCAGGGGACTAGGGACGAGCAGTTCTTC	CASSFQGTRDEQFF
TRBD1	TRBJ2-7	NA	TRBV7-2	TGTGCCAGCAGCTACTCGACAGGGCCCTACGAGCAGTACTTC	CASSYSTGPYEQYF
TRBD2	TRBJ2-2	NA	TRBV11-2	TGTGCCAGCAGCTTAGTGGGACTAGCGGGAGCCGGGGAGCTGTTTTTT	CASSLVGLAGAGELFF
TRBD2	TRBJ2-7	NA	TRBV9	TGTGCCAGCAGCGCCCGGACTAGCGGAGGACCCTACGAGCAGTACTTC	CASSARTSGGPYEQYF
NA	TRBJ2-4	once	TRBV6-1	TGTGCCAGCAGTGAATACGGATTAGCCGGGCAAAACATTCAGTACTTC	CASSEYGLAGQNIQYF
NA	TRBJ2-7	NA	TRBV7-2	TGTGCCAGCAGCTCTCCGTCTTGGGGTGAGCAGTACTTC	CASSSPSWGEQYF
NA	TRBJ1-2	NA	TRBV28	TGTGCCAGCAAAAACAGACGAAACTATGGCTACACCTTC	CASKNRRNYGYTF
TRBD2	TRBJ2-5	once	TRBV5-1	TGCGCCAGCGCCCCCGGGAGCGGGGGTGGAGAGACCCAGTACTTC	CASAPGSGGGETQYF
NA	TRBJ2-2	NA	TRBV19	TGTGCCAGTAGTGGGGGGCAGAGCAACACCGGGGAGCTGTTTTTT	CASSGGQSNTGELFF
TRBD2	TRBJ2-7	NA	TRBV2	TGTGCCAGCAGAACGACTAGCTCCTCCTACGAGCAGTACTTC	CASRTTSSSYEQYF
TRBD1	TRBJ2-3	NA	TRBV27	TGTGCCAGCAGTCCCGACTCGGGACAGGGGGTAGATACGCAGTATTTT	CASSPDSGQGVDTQYF
TRBD2	TRBJ2-7	once	TRBV5-5	TGTGCCAGCAGCGAGTCCCTTTCTAGCGGGAGTTTTGAGCAGTACTTC	CASSESLSSGSFEQYF
NA	TRBJ2-7	NA	TRBV7-2	TGTGCCAGCAGCCCCAACAGGGCGCGATTCTACGAGCAGTACTTC	CASSPNRARFYEQYF
NA	TRBJ2-1	few	TRBV7-6	TGTGCCAGCAGCTTACAGTCGAATGAGCAGTTCTTC	CASSLQSNEQFF
NA	TRBJ2-5	NA	TRBV7-6	TGTGCCAGCAGCTTAGAGGGTTTCCAGGGCGAGACCCAGTACTTC	CASSLEGFQGETQYF
NA	TRBJ1-2	NA	TRBV6-4	TGTGCCAGCAGTGACACGGGGGTAACAGGGTATGGCTACACCTTC	CASSDTGVTGYGYTF